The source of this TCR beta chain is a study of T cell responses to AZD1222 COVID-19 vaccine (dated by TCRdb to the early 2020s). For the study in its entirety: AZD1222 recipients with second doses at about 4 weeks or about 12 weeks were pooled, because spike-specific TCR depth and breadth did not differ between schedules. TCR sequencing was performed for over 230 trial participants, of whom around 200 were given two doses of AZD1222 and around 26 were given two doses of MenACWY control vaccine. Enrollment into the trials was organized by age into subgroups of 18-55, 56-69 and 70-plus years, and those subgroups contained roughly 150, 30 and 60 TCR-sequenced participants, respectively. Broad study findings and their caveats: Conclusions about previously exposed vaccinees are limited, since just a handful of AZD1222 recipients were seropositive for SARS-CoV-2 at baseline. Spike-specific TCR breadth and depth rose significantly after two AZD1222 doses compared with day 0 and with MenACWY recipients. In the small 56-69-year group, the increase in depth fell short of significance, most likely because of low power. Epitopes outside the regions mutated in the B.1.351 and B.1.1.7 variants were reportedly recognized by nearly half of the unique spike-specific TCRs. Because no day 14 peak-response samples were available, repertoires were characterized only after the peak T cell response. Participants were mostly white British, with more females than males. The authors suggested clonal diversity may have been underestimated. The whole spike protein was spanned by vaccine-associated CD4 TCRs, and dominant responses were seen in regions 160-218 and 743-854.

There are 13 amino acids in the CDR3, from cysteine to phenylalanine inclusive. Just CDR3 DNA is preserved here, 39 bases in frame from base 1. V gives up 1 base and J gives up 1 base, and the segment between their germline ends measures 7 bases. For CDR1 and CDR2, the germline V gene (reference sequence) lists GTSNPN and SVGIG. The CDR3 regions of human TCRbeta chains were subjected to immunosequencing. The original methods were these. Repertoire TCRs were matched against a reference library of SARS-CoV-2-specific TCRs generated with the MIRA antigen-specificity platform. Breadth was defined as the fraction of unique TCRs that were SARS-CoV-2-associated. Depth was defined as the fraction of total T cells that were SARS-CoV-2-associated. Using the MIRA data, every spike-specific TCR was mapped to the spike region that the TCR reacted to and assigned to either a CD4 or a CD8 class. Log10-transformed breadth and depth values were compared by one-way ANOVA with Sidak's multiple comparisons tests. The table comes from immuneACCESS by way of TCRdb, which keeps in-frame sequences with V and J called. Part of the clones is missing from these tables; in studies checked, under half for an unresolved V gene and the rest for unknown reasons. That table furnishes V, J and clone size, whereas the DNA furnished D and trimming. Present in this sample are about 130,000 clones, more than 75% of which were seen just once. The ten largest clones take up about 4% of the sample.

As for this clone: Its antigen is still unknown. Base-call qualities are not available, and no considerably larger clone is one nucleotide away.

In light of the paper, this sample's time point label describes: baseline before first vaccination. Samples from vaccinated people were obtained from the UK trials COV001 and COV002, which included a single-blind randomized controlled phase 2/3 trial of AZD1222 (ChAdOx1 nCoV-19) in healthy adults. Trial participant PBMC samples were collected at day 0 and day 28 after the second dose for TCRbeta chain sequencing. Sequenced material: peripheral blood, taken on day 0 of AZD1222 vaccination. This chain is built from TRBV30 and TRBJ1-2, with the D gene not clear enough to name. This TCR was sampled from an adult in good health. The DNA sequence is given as TGTGCCTGGAGTGCCAGAGTTAACTATGGCTACACCTTC. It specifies CAWSARVNYGYTF.